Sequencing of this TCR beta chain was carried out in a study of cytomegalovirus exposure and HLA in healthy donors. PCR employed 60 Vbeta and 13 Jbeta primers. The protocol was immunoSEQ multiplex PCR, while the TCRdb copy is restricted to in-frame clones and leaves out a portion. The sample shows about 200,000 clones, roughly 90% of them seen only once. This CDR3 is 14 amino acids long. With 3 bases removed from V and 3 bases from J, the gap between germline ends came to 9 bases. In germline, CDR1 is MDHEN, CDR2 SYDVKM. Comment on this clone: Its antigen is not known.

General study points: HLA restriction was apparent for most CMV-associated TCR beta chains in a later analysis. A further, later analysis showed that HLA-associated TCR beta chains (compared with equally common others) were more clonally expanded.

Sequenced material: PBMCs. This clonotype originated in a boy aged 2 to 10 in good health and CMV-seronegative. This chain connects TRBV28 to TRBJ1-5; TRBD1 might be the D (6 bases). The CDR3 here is CASSFKGDNQPQHF. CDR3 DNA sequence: TGTGCCAGCAGTTTCAAGGGGGACAATCAGCCCCAGCATTTT.